One TCR beta chain is described in this entry. Its antigen is unknown. The PCR contained 60 Vbeta and 13 Jbeta primers. TCRdb's copy holds only in-frame clones and misses some; the assay was immunoSEQ multiplex PCR. In the table there are approximately 160,000 clones, 82% of which are singletons. The V gene lost 3 bases and the J gene lost 1 base, with 9 bases spanning the gap. The CDR3 contains 14 residues. Germline V gene sequence: CDR1 MNHEY, CDR2 SMNVEV (reference sequence). This sample stems from a study of cytomegalovirus exposure and HLA in healthy donors. Whole-study results and caveats: Later analysis showed TCR association rates varying by HLA locus, highest for DRB1 and lowest for HLA-C. Most TCR sequences showed up rarely, but some public TCRs showed up in many donors.

The sample taken for sequencing was PBMCs. The V and J genes are TRBV27 and TRBJ1-1; D is unresolved. This sequence originates from a girl aged 5-17 years in good health and CMV-seropositive. CDR3 coding DNA: TGTGCCAGCAGTTTGGGCAGAGCGAACACTGAAGCTTTCTTT. It codes for CASSLGRANTEAFF.